This TCR beta chain was observed in a study of CD8+ T cells in alopecia areata. Notes on the study in general: Compared with mice, patients displayed less clear TCR sharing, possibly for HLA-related reasons.

Extracted RNA was reverse transcribed into cDNA, the sequencing template. Repertoires were generated with immunoSEQ multiplex PCR, while TCRdb's copy carries only in-frame clones and drops some. The sample has 150,000 to 200,000 clones, 50% to 70% seen once. The treatment: oral pan-JAK inhibitor, 5-10 mg twice daily. Remarks on this clone: Its antigen is as yet unknown.

After removal of 5 bases from V and 5 bases from J, the junction contained 10 bases not matched to a gene. Germline CDR1 MGHRA, CDR2 YSYEKL. CDR3 length: 16 residues. The V gene is TRBV4-1, the J gene TRBJ2-2; 8 bases align to TRBD2. The input for sequencing was CD4+ T cells sorted from blood, taken at week 4, from a patient treated with tofacitinib. This sequence originates from a human donor with alopecia areata. The CDR3 nucleotides read TGCGCCAGCAGCGGGGTGGAGCGGGGGAAAACCGGGGAGCTGTTTTTT. Amino acids: CASSGVERGKTGELFF.